This is a list of T cell receptor beta chains from one sample in a study of T cell repertoires in cytomegalovirus infection. TCRdb re-derived calls from the reads in MiXCR, one entry per CDR3 protein. In the table there are 450,000 to 600,000 distinct CDR3 sequences, approximately 42% of which are singletons. These TCRs are of unknown antigen specificity. The input for sequencing was cultured PBMCs, taken from culture after CMV antigen stimulation. The source of these receptors is a human donor in good health (CMV status not recorded). Some clones in this sample may be carry-over from other donors' samples. The CDR3 runs from the conserved cysteine through the conserved F or W. Fields, in order: V gene, D gene, J gene, clone size, CDR3 protein, CDR3 DNA. D genes are given only for firm matches. Clone size is shown for a subset of rows, as once, few, many or a class of expanded clone.

>TRBV7-6|.|TRBJ2-4|few
CASSLALGDIQYF
TGTGCCAGCAGCTTAGCGCTGGGGGACATTCAGTACTTC
>TRBV12-3/TRBV12-4|.|TRBJ1-2|few
CASSLGPESNYGYTF
TGTGCCAGCAGTTTAGGACCGGAGTCTAACTATGGCTACACCTTC
>TRBV20-1|.|TRBJ2-5|few
CSARDPLRDQETQYF
TGCAGTGCTAGAGACCCCCTGCGGGACCAAGAGACCCAGTACTTC
>TRBV19|TRBD1|TRBJ1-5|few
CASCAGTGGYSNQPQHF
TGTGCCAGCTGTGCCGGGACAGGGGGCTATAGCAATCAGCCCCAGCATTTT
>TRBV27|.|TRBJ2-2|.
CASSSLQGNGELFF
TGTGCCAGCAGTTCCCTACAGGGTAACGGGGAGCTGTTTTTT
>TRBV19|.|TRBJ1-2|.
CASTDRGRSNYGYTF
TGTGCCAGTACCGACCGGGGCAGGAGTAACTATGGCTACACCTTC
>TRBV5-5|TRBD2|TRBJ2-3|.
CASSFKQKGLAGGLGTDTQYF
TGTGCCAGCAGCTTCAAACAAAAAGGACTAGCGGGAGGGCTCGGCACAGATACGCAGTATTTT
>TRBV19|.|TRBJ1-5|.
CASKRLGGGNQPQHF
TGTGCCAGTAAACGGCTTGGTGGAGGCAATCAGCCCCAGCATTTT
>TRBV10-3|.|TRBJ1-5|.
CAIGSTQPQHF
TGTGCCATCGGTTCTACTCAGCCCCAGCATTTT
>TRBV20-1|.|TRBJ1-1|few
CSATHRRNTEAFF
TGCAGTGCTACCCACCGGAGGAACACTGAAGCTTTCTTT
>TRBV19|.|TRBJ2-1|.
CASSIDADVYNEQFF
TGTGCCAGTAGTATAGACGCGGACGTCTACAATGAGCAGTTCTTC
>TRBV5-1|TRBD1|TRBJ2-4|.
CASSLAGTGVNIQYF
TGCGCCAGCAGCTTGGCCGGGACAGGGGTGAACATTCAGTACTTC
>TRBV11-2|.|TRBJ2-2|.
CASQTSTNTGELFF
TGTGCCAGCCAAACTAGCACGAACACCGGGGAGCTGTTTTTT
>TRBV7-8|.|TRBJ2-3|.
CASSPTPRTDTQYF
TGTGCCAGCAGCCCGACTCCGCGCACAGATACGCAGTATTTT
>TRBV19|.|TRBJ2-5|.
CASSSQIRETQYF
TGTGCCAGTAGTTCCCAGATTAGGGAGACCCAGTACTTC
>TRBV7-6|TRBD1|TRBJ2-7|.
CASKKGQGPSYEQYF
TGTGCCAGCAAAAAGGGACAGGGCCCGTCCTACGAGCAGTACTTC
>TRBV7-9|.|TRBJ2-5|.
CASSARMGSGTQYF
TGTGCCAGCAGCGCTCGGATGGGATCCGGGACCCAGTACTTC
>TRBV7-2|TRBD1|TRBJ1-2|many
CASSSPGQGWGTNYGYTF
TGTGCCAGCAGCTCGCCGGGACAGGGATGGGGAACTAACTATGGCTACACCTTC
>TRBV7-8|TRBD2|TRBJ2-2|.
CASYPRRGGNTGELFF
TGTGCCAGCTATCCTAGGCGGGGGGGGAACACCGGGGAGCTGTTTTTT
>TRBV7-2|TRBD2|TRBJ2-5|many
CASSSAAGTSGRWETQYF
TGTGCCAGCAGCTCCGCGGCCGGGACTAGCGGGAGGTGGGAGACCCAGTACTTC
>TRBV7-2|.|TRBJ2-5|.
CASSPQGQGETQYF
TGTGCCAGCAGCCCACAGGGCCAGGGGGAGACCCAGTACTTC
>TRBV15|.|TRBJ1-1|.
CATSREGGTRAFF
TGTGCCACCAGCAGAGAAGGGGGTACTAGAGCTTTCTTT
>TRBV7-2|.|TRBJ1-3|few
CASSLGEGPGNTIYF
TGTGCCAGCAGCTTAGGGGAAGGGCCCGGAAACACCATATATTTT
>TRBV7-8|.|TRBJ2-3|.
CASSNWLGGGDTQYF
TGTGCCAGCAGCAATTGGTTGGGGGGCGGAGATACGCAGTATTTT
>TRBV7-9|.|TRBJ2-7|.
CASSSESEQYF
TGTGCCAGCAGCAGTGAGAGCGAGCAGTACTTC
>TRBV7-4|.|TRBJ1-4|.
CASSLGTSGIELFF
TGTGCCAGCAGCTTAGGGACGTCAGGAATCGAACTGTTTTTT
>TRBV7-2|TRBD2|TRBJ2-1|many
CASSLVAGGYNEQFF
TGTGCCAGCAGCTTAGTAGCGGGAGGGTACAATGAGCAGTTCTTC
>TRBV19|.|TRBJ1-2|.
CASSMGRGRYGYTF
TGTGCCAGTAGTATGGGCAGGGGACGGTATGGCTACACCTTC
>TRBV15|.|TRBJ1-1|few
CATSRDNQAAVAFF
TGTGCCACCAGCAGAGATAACCAGGCGGCGGTAGCTTTCTTT
>TRBV7-3|.|TRBJ1-1|.
CASSQQNTEAFF
TGTGCCAGCAGCCAGCAGAACACTGAAGCTTTCTTT
>TRBV7-2|TRBD2|TRBJ2-3|few
CASSFVGGRQDTQYF
TGTGCCAGCAGCTTCGTGGGAGGGCGTCAAGATACGCAGTATTTT
>TRBV19|.|TRBJ1-1|.
CASSILGDTEAFF
TGTGCCAGTAGTATATTAGGGGACACTGAAGCTTTCTTT
>TRBV20-1|.|TRBJ1-5|.
CSAQGGSNQPQHF
TGCAGTGCCCAGGGCGGGTCCAATCAGCCCCAGCATTTT
>TRBV4-1|.|TRBJ2-1|.
CASRQHGTPYNEQFF
TGCGCCAGCAGACAACACGGGACGCCTTACAATGAGCAGTTCTTC
>TRBV7-6|.|TRBJ1-5|.
CASSSDRNQPQHF
TGTGCCAGCAGCTCCGACAGAAATCAGCCCCAGCATTTT
>TRBV12-3/TRBV12-4|.|TRBJ2-3|.
CASSIGGIARADTQYF
TGTGCCAGCAGTATAGGGGGGATAGCGAGGGCAGATACGCAGTATTTT
>TRBV2|TRBD2|TRBJ2-5|.
CASSYGTSVRRETQYF
TGTGCCAGCAGTTACGGGACTAGCGTTCGCAGGGAGACCCAGTACTTC
>TRBV4-1|.|TRBJ1-1|few
CASSQGISGNTEAFF
TGCGCCAGCAGCCAAGGGATTTCGGGGAACACTGAAGCTTTCTTT
>TRBV20-1|TRBD1|TRBJ1-3|.
CSANPGTEGNTIYF
TGCAGTGCTAATCCAGGGACAGAGGGAAACACCATATATTTT
>TRBV3-1|TRBD1|TRBJ2-1|.
CASSQRDRVINEQFF
TGTGCCAGCAGCCAAAGGGACAGGGTAATCAATGAGCAGTTCTTC
>TRBV19|.|TRBJ1-5|.
CASGNLPYSNQPQHF
TGTGCCAGCGGAAATCTCCCCTATAGCAATCAGCCCCAGCATTTT
>TRBV28|.|TRBJ2-3|.
CASRKLAGDTQYF
TGTGCCAGCAGGAAACTAGCAGGAGATACGCAGTATTTT
>TRBV7-8|.|TRBJ1-5|.
CASTAQGNQPQHF
TGTGCCAGCACAGCCCAGGGCAATCAGCCCCAGCATTTT
>TRBV7-2|TRBD2|TRBJ2-7|many
CASSPSGGPYEQYF
TGTGCCAGCAGCCCAAGCGGGGGGCCCTACGAGCAGTACTTC
>TRBV24-1|TRBD2|TRBJ2-1|.
CATSGGASGYNEQFF
TGTGCCACCAGTGGAGGGGCTAGCGGTTACAATGAGCAGTTCTTC
>TRBV20-1|.|TRBJ2-1|.
CSADPRDNYNEQFF
TGCAGTGCTGACCCTCGGGACAACTACAATGAGCAGTTCTTC
>TRBV7-9|.|TRBJ1-4|.
CASSLTGFNEKLFF
TGTGCCAGCAGCCTCACAGGATTTAATGAAAAACTGTTTTTT
>TRBV7-3|TRBD1|TRBJ1-1|.
CASSLTNRGTEAFF
TGTGCCAGCAGCTTAACAAACAGGGGCACTGAAGCTTTCTTT
>TRBV19|TRBD2|TRBJ2-3|.
CASRSGSTDTQYF
TGTGCCAGTAGGAGCGGGAGTACAGATACGCAGTATTTT
>TRBV20-1|.|TRBJ2-2|.
CSASRGSNTGELFF
TGCAGTGCTAGTCGGGGGTCGAACACCGGGGAGCTGTTTTTT
>TRBV14|.|TRBJ1-1|.
CASSQGGYGRNTEAFF
TGTGCCAGCAGCCAAGGTGGATACGGGAGGAACACTGAAGCTTTCTTT
>TRBV28|.|TRBJ1-1|few
CASSLSHAGVKAFF
TGTGCCAGCAGTTTAAGCCACGCAGGGGTGAAAGCTTTCTTT
>TRBV27|.|TRBJ1-5|.
CASSSDDNQPQHF
TGTGCCAGCAGTAGCGATGACAATCAGCCCCAGCATTTT
>TRBV12-3/TRBV12-4|.|TRBJ1-2|few
CASSLKGTRYGYTF
TGTGCCAGCAGTTTAAAGGGGACCCGCTATGGCTACACCTTC
>TRBV6-6|.|TRBJ2-7|.
CASSSRTYSYEQYF
TGTGCCAGCAGTTCTCGAACTTACTCCTACGAGCAGTACTTC
>TRBV5-5|TRBD1|TRBJ2-3|.
CASSRQGLFTDTQYF
TGTGCCAGCAGCCGACAGGGCCTCTTCACAGATACGCAGTATTTT
>TRBV28|.|TRBJ2-7|.
CASNNRKGNSYEQYF
TGTGCCAGCAACAATCGGAAAGGGAACTCCTACGAGCAGTACTTC